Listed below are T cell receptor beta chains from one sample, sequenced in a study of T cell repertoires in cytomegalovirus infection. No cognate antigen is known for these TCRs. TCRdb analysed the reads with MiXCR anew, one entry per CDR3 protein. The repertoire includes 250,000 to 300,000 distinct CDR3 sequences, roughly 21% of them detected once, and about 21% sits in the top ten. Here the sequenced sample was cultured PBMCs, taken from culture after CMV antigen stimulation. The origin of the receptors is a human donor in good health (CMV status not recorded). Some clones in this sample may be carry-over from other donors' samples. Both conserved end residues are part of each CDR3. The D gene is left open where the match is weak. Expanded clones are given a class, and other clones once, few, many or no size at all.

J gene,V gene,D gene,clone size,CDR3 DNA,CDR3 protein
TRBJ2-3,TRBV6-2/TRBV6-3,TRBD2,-,TGTGCCAGCAGTTACTCTCTGACTAGCGGGAGGGCGGTCGCGGATACGCAGTATTTT,CASSYSLTSGRAVADTQYF
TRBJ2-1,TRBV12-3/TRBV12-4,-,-,TGTGCCAGCAGTCAACAGTCCAATGAGCAGTTCTTC,CASSQQSNEQFF
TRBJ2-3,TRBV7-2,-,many,TGTGCCAGCGGATTCATCACTAGCACAGATACGCAGTATTTT,CASGFITSTDTQYF
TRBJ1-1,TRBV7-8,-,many,TGTGCCAGCAGCTTTTGGGGTGCGGAAGCTTTCTTT,CASSFWGAEAFF
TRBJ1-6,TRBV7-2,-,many,TGTGCCAGCAGCTTAAGGGTTTTTAATTCACCCCTCCACTTT,CASSLRVFNSPLHF
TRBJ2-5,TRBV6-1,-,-,TGTGCCAGCAGTGGCGGGACGAAAGAGACCCAGTACTTC,CASSGGTKETQYF
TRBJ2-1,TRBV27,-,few,TGTGCCAGCAGGGACGACTGGCGAGACGGGAATGAGCAGTTCTTC,CASRDDWRDGNEQFF
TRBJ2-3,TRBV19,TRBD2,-,TGTGCCAGCCGGACTAGCGGGAAAAGAGATACGCAGTATTTT,CASRTSGKRDTQYF
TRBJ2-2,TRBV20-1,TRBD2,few,TGCAGTGCTGAGGGACTAGCATCGACCGGGGAGCTGTTTTTT,CSAEGLASTGELFF
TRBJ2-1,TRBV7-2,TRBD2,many,TGTGCCAGCAGCTTAGCGGCGGGAGGAGTCTCGGATGAGCAGTTCTTC,CASSLAAGGVSDEQFF
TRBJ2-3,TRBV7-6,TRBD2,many,TGTGCCAGCAGCTTAGCGCGGGGGAGCACAGATACGCAGTATTTT,CASSLARGSTDTQYF
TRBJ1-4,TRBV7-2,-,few,TGTGCCAGCAGCTTAGGCGGACGGGAAAAACTGTTTTTT,CASSLGGREKLFF
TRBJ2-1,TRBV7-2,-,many,TGTGCCAGCAGATTAGAGGGTCGAGTTTCGGATGAGCAGTTCTTC,CASRLEGRVSDEQFF
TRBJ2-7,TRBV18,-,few,TGTGCCAGCTCACCACCGTCGGCGTACGAGCAGTACTTC,CASSPPSAYEQYF
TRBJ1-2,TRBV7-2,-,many,TGTGCCAGCAGCCCGACAGGTCGGTATGGCTACACCTTC,CASSPTGRYGYTF
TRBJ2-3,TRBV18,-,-,TGTGCCAGCTCACCATATAGCCTCGGGAGCACAGATACGCAGTATTTT,CASSPYSLGSTDTQYF
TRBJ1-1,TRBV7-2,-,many,TGTGCCAGCAGCTTAGCTACAGGAGAAGCTTTCTTT,CASSLATGEAFF
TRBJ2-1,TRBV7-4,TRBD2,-,TGTGCCAGCAGCCGAAGGACTAGCAATGAGCAGTTCTTC,CASSRRTSNEQFF
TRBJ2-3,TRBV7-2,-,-,TGTGCCAGCAGCTCTCCCCGGGTCGGAGCAGATACGCAGTATTTT,CASSSPRVGADTQYF
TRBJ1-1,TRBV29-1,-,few,TGCAGCGTTGTTGAGGGAAGTTTCGCTGAAGCTTTCTTT,CSVVEGSFAEAFF
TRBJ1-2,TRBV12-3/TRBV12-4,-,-,TGTGCCAGCAGTACCCGAACAACTGGCTACACCTTC,CASSTRTTGYTF
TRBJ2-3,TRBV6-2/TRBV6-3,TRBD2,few,TGTGCCAGCAGTAACCGACTAGCGGCAAGCACAGATACGCAGTATTTT,CASSNRLAASTDTQYF
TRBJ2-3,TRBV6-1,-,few,TGTGCCAGCAGACGCCTCCTAGGAGATACGCAGTATTTT,CASRRLLGDTQYF
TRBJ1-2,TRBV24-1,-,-,TGTGCCACCGCCGCCGCAGGGTATATCTCTGGCTACACCTTC,CATAAAGYISGYTF
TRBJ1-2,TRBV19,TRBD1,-,TGTGCCAGTATGAATTTGGACAGGCCCTACAATGACTATGGCTACACCTTC,CASMNLDRPYNDYGYTF
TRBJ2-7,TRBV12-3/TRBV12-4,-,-,TGTGCCAGCAGTTTCGCGGAAAGCTCCTACGAGCAGTACTTC,CASSFAESSYEQYF
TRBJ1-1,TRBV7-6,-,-,TGTGCCAGCAGCGCCGATAGCAGGCCCGGAGCTTTCTTT,CASSADSRPGAFF
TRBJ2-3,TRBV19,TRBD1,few,TGTGCCAGTAGGCACGACAGGGCTAGCACAGATACGCAGTATTTT,CASRHDRASTDTQYF
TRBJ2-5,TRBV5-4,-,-,TGTGCCAGCAGCTCGGGGAGAAGCCAAGAGACCCAGTACTTC,CASSSGRSQETQYF
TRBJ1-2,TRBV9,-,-,TGTGCCAGCAGCAAGAGCGGCGGTTATGGCTACACCTTC,CASSKSGGYGYTF
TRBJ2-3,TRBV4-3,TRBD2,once,TGCGCCAGCAGCGAGGGACTAGCGGATTCCACAGATACGCAGTATTTT,CASSEGLADSTDTQYF
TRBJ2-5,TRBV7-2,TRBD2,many,TGTGCCACTCGACGCGGGGGAGCAGAGACCCAGTACTTC,CATRRGGAETQYF
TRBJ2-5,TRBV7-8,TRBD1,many,TGTGCCAGCAGCTCAGTCCAGGGGGCGAACCAAGAGACCCAGTACTTC,CASSSVQGANQETQYF
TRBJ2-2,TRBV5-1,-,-,TGCGCCAGCAGCCACATTGACGGGGAGCTGTTTTTT,CASSHIDGELFF
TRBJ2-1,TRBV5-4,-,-,TGTGCCAGCAGCAACCGATCGAGCTCCTACAATGAGCAGTTCTTC,CASSNRSSSYNEQFF
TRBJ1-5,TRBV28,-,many,TGTGCCAGCAGTTTAAGAAGGACGTACGGCAATCAGCCCCAGCATTTT,CASSLRRTYGNQPQHF
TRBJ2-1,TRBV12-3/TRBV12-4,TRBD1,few,TGTGCCAGCAGTTTTGGGACAGGGGGCTTCAATGAGCAGTTCTTC,CASSFGTGGFNEQFF
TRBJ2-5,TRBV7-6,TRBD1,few,TGTGCCAGCAGCTTAGGTTTAACAGGGGTCGCTACCCGTCAAGAGACCCAGTACTTC,CASSLGLTGVATRQETQYF
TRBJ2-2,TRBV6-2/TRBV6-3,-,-,TGTGCCAGCAGAGGTCGGACTGGGGCCGGGGAGCTGTTTTTT,CASRGRTGAGELFF
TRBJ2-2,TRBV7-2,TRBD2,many,TGTGCCAGCAGCTTAGTACTAGCGGGGACCGGGGAGCTGTTTTTT,CASSLVLAGTGELFF
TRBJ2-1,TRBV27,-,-,TGTGCCAGCAGTAGTTTTTGGGAGGCGACCTACAATGAGCAGTTCTTC,CASSSFWEATYNEQFF
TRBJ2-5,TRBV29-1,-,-,TGCAGCGTTGACCGGGGTATCCAAGAGACCCAGTACTTC,CSVDRGIQETQYF
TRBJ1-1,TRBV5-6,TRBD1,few,TGTGCCAGCAGCTCCGGGACAGGGGTAGCTTTCTTT,CASSSGTGVAFF
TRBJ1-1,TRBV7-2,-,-,TGTGCCAGCAGCTTATTACCGGCGTTGGGCACTGAAGCTTTCTTT,CASSLLPALGTEAFF
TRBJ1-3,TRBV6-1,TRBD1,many,TGTGCCAGCAGACTGACAGGGGAAGGAAACACCATATATTTT,CASRLTGEGNTIYF
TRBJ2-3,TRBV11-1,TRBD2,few,TGTGCCAGCAGGCAGAGTAGCGGGAGTCCAGATACGCAGTATTTT,CASRQSSGSPDTQYF
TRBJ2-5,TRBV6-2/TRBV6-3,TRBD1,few,TGTGCCAGCGGCGTTGACAGGGGATCAGAGACCCAGTACTTC,CASGVDRGSETQYF
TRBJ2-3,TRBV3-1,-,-,TGTGCCAGCAGCCAAGATGGGGGGCGCTTGTTCTCAGATACGCAGTATTTT,CASSQDGGRLFSDTQYF
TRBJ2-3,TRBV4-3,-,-,TGCGCCAGCAGCCAAGCGGGAGCCCGCACAGATACGCAGTATTTT,CASSQAGARTDTQYF
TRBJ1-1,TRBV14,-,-,TGTGCCAGCAGCCACGGGATACGAGCCTACACTGAAGCTTTCTTT,CASSHGIRAYTEAFF
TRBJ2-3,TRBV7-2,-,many,TGTGCCAGCAGCTTACCCCCTAGCGAGAGCACAGATACGCAGTATTTT,CASSLPPSESTDTQYF
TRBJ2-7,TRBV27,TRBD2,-,TGTGCCAGCAGTTCCCCCACTAGCGGTGCCTACGAGCAGTACTTC,CASSSPTSGAYEQYF
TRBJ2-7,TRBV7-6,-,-,TGTGCCAGCAGCAAAGACACCTACTCCTACGAGCAGTACTTC,CASSKDTYSYEQYF
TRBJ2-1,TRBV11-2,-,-,TGTGCCAGCAGCTTAGATCAGAGAACGGAGCAGTTCTTC,CASSLDQRTEQFF
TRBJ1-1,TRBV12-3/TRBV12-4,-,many,TGTGCCAGCACCCAACCAGGAGGAAGAGCTTTCTTT,CASTQPGGRAFF